This is a list of T cell receptor beta chains from one sample in a study of T cells in Graves' hyperthyroidism and ophthalmopathy. TCRdb redid the calling of the multiplex PCR reads with MiXCR, one entry per CDR3 protein. The table has roughly 500,000 distinct CDR3 sequences, approximately 25% seen once; the top ten hold over 9%. Material for sequencing was blood. The source is a woman in her thirties with Graves' ophthalmopathy. CDR3s include the opening cysteine and the closing phenylalanine or tryptophan. The D gene is left open where the match is weak. Only some rows state a clone size, as once, few, many or a class for expanded clones.

d_call j_call v_call clone_size cdr3_aa cdr3_nt
TRBD1 TRBJ1-2 TRBV19 . CASRARGQGIYGYTF TGTGCCAGTAGGGCGAGAGGACAGGGGATCTATGGCTACACCTTC
. TRBJ2-5 TRBV19 . CASSTLTGTEQETQYF TGTGCCAGTAGTACCCTGACAGGGACTGAACAAGAGACCCAGTACTTC
. TRBJ1-1 TRBV10-3 many CAIRGTENTEAFF TGTGCCATCAGAGGGACGGAGAACACTGAAGCTTTCTTT
. TRBJ1-2 TRBV19 . CATQWAGTYGYTF TGTGCCACCCAATGGGCAGGGACCTATGGCTACACCTTC
. TRBJ1-2 TRBV20-1 . CSARPRTEVGYTF TGCAGTGCTAGACCAAGGACGGAAGTCGGATACACCTTC
. TRBJ1-2 TRBV20-1 many CSARDLEGYTF TGCAGTGCTAGAGATCTTGAGGGCTACACCTTC
. TRBJ1-5 TRBV20-1 many CSARESRGNSNQPQHF TGCAGTGCTAGAGAGTCGAGGGGGAATAGCAATCAGCCCCAGCATTTT
TRBD2 TRBJ2-7 TRBV6-5 many CASSYETSGYEQYF TGTGCCAGCAGTTACGAAACTAGCGGGTACGAGCAGTACTTC
TRBD1 TRBJ2-7 TRBV10-3 many CAISVAGQAYEQYF TGTGCCATCAGTGTGGCGGGACAGGCCTACGAGCAGTACTTC
TRBD1 TRBJ1-2 TRBV11-1 few CASSLDPTGGYGYTF TGTGCCAGCAGCTTAGACCCGACAGGGGGCTATGGCTACACCTTC
. TRBJ1-2 TRBV2 many CASSEARAPTF TGTGCCAGCAGTGAAGCGCGAGCTCCCACCTTC
. TRBJ1-1 TRBV19 many CASSTVLEAFF TGTGCCAGTAGTACTGTTCTTGAAGCTTTCTTT
TRBD2 TRBJ2-5 TRBV11-2 many CASSPRTSTLQETQYF TGTGCCAGCAGCCCCCGGACTAGCACGTTACAAGAGACCCAGTACTTC
TRBD1 TRBJ1-2 TRBV6-1 . CASSGRDRGYGYTF TGTGCCAGCAGCGGCCGGGACAGGGGCTATGGCTACACCTTC
. TRBJ2-7 TRBV2 many CASYDRAGIYEQYF TGTGCCAGCTACGACAGGGCGGGAATCTACGAGCAGTACTTC
. TRBJ2-2 TRBV7-9 many CASSLDRNTGELFF TGTGCCAGCAGCCTTGACAGAAACACCGGGGAGCTGTTTTTT
. TRBJ1-1 TRBV12-3/TRBV12-4 few CASRTSGRGMTFF TGTGCCAGCAGGACCTCGGGACGGGGTATGACTTTCTTT
TRBD1 TRBJ1-2 TRBV6-5 few CASSYGFQGARGYTF TGTGCCAGCAGTTACGGTTTTCAGGGGGCGCGGGGCTACACCTTC
. TRBJ1-1 TRBV20-1 many CSAREAFF TGCAGTGCTAGAGAAGCTTTCTTT
. TRBJ2-5 TRBV4-3 many CASSQDWGETQYF TGCGCCAGCAGCCAAGATTGGGGGGAGACCCAGTACTTC
TRBD2 TRBJ2-7 TRBV28 . CASTPGGEGIAEQYF TGTGCCAGCACCCCTGGGGGGGAAGGGATAGCCGAGCAGTACTTC
TRBD1 TRBJ1-1 TRBV6-5 . CASSYVDRDTEAFF TGTGCCAGCAGTTACGTGGACAGGGACACTGAAGCTTTCTTT
TRBD1 TRBJ2-7 TRBV9 . CASSGGTGNEQYF TGTGCCAGCAGCGGGGGGACAGGGAACGAGCAGTACTTC
. TRBJ2-5 TRBV7-2 . CASSLISAQYF TGTGCTAGCAGCCTAATCTCGGCCCAGTACTTC
. TRBJ1-5 TRBV19 many CASNDLQGGGVNQPQHF TGTGCCAGTAATGATTTGCAGGGCGGTGGGGTGAATCAGCCCCAGCATTTT
TRBD2 TRBJ2-5 TRBV3-1 many CASSRIGRGGAPQETQYF TGTGCCAGCAGCCGTATTGGCCGCGGGGGGGCCCCCCAAGAGACCCAGTACTTC
TRBD2 TRBJ2-5 TRBV5-1 . CASSHPRGIDPETQYF TGCGCCAGCAGCCATCCGCGGGGGATTGACCCGGAGACCCAGTACTTC
. TRBJ1-2 TRBV12-3/TRBV12-4 many CASSSNQIYGYTF TGTGCCAGCAGTTCCAATCAGATCTATGGCTACACCTTC
. TRBJ2-4 TRBV19 . CASSITERDIQYF TGTGCCAGTAGTATAACTGAGAGGGACATTCAGTACTTC
. TRBJ1-1 TRBV5-1 . CASSLDLFRSKVHENTEAFF TGCGCCAGCAGCTTGGACCTTTTTCGGTCAAAGGTTCATGAGAACACTGAAGCTTTCTTT
TRBD1 TRBJ1-5 TRBV20-1 many CSASLTGAGQPQHF TGCAGTGCTAGCCTGACAGGGGCCGGCCAGCCCCAGCATTTT
TRBD2 TRBJ2-1 TRBV6-2/TRBV6-3 many CASSPRTSGGTSSYNEQFF TGTGCCAGCAGTCCCCGGACTAGCGGGGGGACCAGCTCCTACAATGAGCAGTTCTTC
. TRBJ1-5 TRBV7-2 few CASSPRRSGQPQRF TGTGCCAGCAGCCCGAGACGGTCCGGTCAGCCCCAGCGTTTT
. TRBJ1-1 TRBV5-1 . CASSLGAEGTEAFF TGCGCCAGCAGCTTGGGAGCCGAGGGGACTGAAGCTTTCTTT
. TRBJ1-2 TRBV27 many CASSFAGNGYTF TGTGCCAGCAGTTTTGCAGGGAATGGCTACACCTTC
. TRBJ1-1 TRBV12-3/TRBV12-4 many CASSPPDSTEAFF TGTGCCAGCAGCCCACCTGACAGCACTGAAGCTTTCTTT